The 30 T cell receptor beta chains below come from one sample, sequenced in a study of spatial heterogeneity in lung cancer. General study findings and limits: Tumors with more nonsynonymous mutations had more expanded intratumoral alpha and beta TCRs.

As to time point: sample taken at primary tumor resection. In TCRdb, the 5' RACE reads were re-called with MiXCR into one record per CDR3 protein. The top ten hold about 20% of the sample, which has some 96,000 distinct CDR3 sequences, approximately 4% seen once. What these receptors recognize is not known. The sequencing used lung tumor tissue, collected at surgery. The receptors were sampled from a male donor with early-stage non-small cell lung cancer.

The rearrangement uses TRBV30 and TRBJ1-5; maybe TRBD1 (5 bases). The CDR3 sequence is 14 residues long. In germline, CDR1 is GTSNPN, CDR2 SVGIG (reference sequence). V was pared by 5 bases and J by 9 bases, with 20 bases between. CDR3 nucleotide sequence: TGTGCCTGGGGATCCGGGACCGCTGCTTGGCCCCAGCATTTT. Translation: CAWGSGTAAWPQHF.

There are many counts of this clonotype. The chain combines TRBV2 with TRBJ2-1; D is perhaps TRBD2 (6 bases). CDR3 length: 12 amino acids. The V gene lost 8 bases and the J gene lost 8 bases, with 13 bases spanning the gap. Germline values: CDR1 SNHLY, CDR2 FYNNEI. CDR3 nucleotides: TGTGCCAGCGGGGGGTTAGCGCATGAGCAGTTCTTC. Its translation is CASGGLAHEQFF. The entire variable domain, with the rest obtained from reference TRBV2 and TRBJ2-1, is as follows: EPEVTQTPSHQVTQMGQEVILRCVPISNHLYFYWYRQILGQKVEFLVSFYNNEISEKSEIFDDQFSVERPDGSNFTLKIRSTKLEDSAMYFCASGGLAHEQFFGPGTRLTVL.

This clonotype was counted many times. This chain joins TRBV5-1 and TRBJ2-1; weak D call: TRBD2 (6 bases). Per the germline V gene, CDR1 is SGHRS and CDR2 is YFSETQ. The V end was cut by 6 bases, the J end by 6 bases, with 10 bases between. The CDR3 is 12 residues long. The CDR3 DNA sequence: TGCGCCAGCAAGCCCGGGGGCAATGAGCAGTTCTTC. It translates to CASKPGGNEQFF.

This clonotype occurred many times. The chain joins TRBV13 to TRBJ2-2; tentatively, D is TRBD1 (6 bases). Germline CDR1 reads PRHDT; CDR2 reads FYEKMQ (reference sequence). The CDR3 is 17 residues long. With 7 bases removed from V and 0 bases from J, the gap between germline ends came to 18 bases. The CDR3 nucleotides read TGTGCCAGCACCCTCAACGACGGACAGCCGAACACCGGGGAGCTGTTTTTT. Its translation: CASTLNDGQPNTGELFF.

This clonotype was recorded at least ten times. The CDR3 DNA reads as TGTGCCAGCTCACAAAACCGGGACAGGGTCCCTTACGAGCAGTACTTC. Its translation is CASSQNRDRVPYEQYF. The V call is TRBV18, the J call TRBJ2-7; 9 bases align to TRBD1. V lost 4 bases and J lost 4; bases outside the gene matches: 11. Germline values: CDR1 KGHSH, CDR2 LQKENI. This CDR3 spans 16 amino acids.

This clonotype was counted many times. This rearrangement joins TRBV20-1 to TRBJ2-3; D is unresolved. This CDR3 is 11 amino acids long. The ends were cut back, 2 bases at V and 5 bases at J, with 5 bases in the middle. In germline, CDR1 is DFQATT, CDR2 SNEGSKA (reference sequence). CDR3 amino acids: CSARRLDTQYF. CDR3 nucleotides: TGCAGTGCTAGAAGATTAGATACGCAGTATTTT.

This clonotype was detected many times. The chain couples TRBV4-1 to TRBJ2-7; 8 nucleotides line up with TRBD1. In germline, CDR1 is MGHRA, CDR2 YSYEKL. Losses at the gene ends were 0 bases for V and 12 bases for J; bases not matched to a gene: 13. This CDR3 comprises 15 residues. For the CDR3, the DNA is TGCGCCAGCAGCCAAGAGATAAACAGGGGGTACTCTCGGTACTTC. It codes for CASSQEINRGYSRYF.

The sample holds a few counts of this clonotype. The gene calls are TRBV28 and TRBJ1-2; no clear D gene. Per the germline V gene, CDR1 is MDHEN and CDR2 is SYDVKM. Trimming cost V 8 bases and J 1 base, with 11 bases left between them. CDR3 size: 13 residues. The DNA for the CDR3 is TGTGCCAGCCGACCATACAGTAACTATGGCTACACCTTC. Amino acid sequence: CASRPYSNYGYTF.

This clonotype has more than one count but fewer than ten. Just one base apart from a much larger clone, this may be a read error. This chain uses TRBV6-2 or TRBV6-3 with TRBJ2-1, with TRBD2 matching over 9 bases. Germline assignment: CDR1 MNHEY and CDR2 SVGEGT. This CDR3 spans 16 amino acids. CDR3 sequence: CGSSWNSGSSFNEQFF. In nucleotides, the CDR3 is TGTGGCAGCAGTTGGAATAGCGGGAGTTCATTCAATGAGCAGTTCTTC.

J is TRBJ1-1 and V is TRBV20-1; D is ambiguous. CDR3 size: 11 residues. Germline V gives CDR1 DFQATT, CDR2 SNEGSKA (reference sequence). CDR3 protein: CRIMIGTEAFF. The CDR3 nucleotides read TGCAGAATAATGATCGGCACTGAAGCTTTCTTT.

Many counts were recorded for this clonotype. The chain recombines TRBV4-1 with TRBJ1-3; D not resolved. This CDR3 spans 17 amino acids. Trimming pared 4 bases from V and 0 bases from J, leaving 16 bases between. Looked up from germline, CDR1 is MGHRA and CDR2 is YSYEKL. DNA of the CDR3: TGCGCCAGCAGCCGCCCAGGCAGGCCAACCTCTGGAAACACCATATATTTT. Translation gives CASSRPGRPTSGNTIYF.

This clonotype appeared many times. V and J are TRBV29-1 and TRBJ2-7; D possibly corresponds to TRBD1 (5 bases). The CDR3 sequence is 14 residues long. The ends were cut back, 5 bases at V and 6 bases at J, with 20 bases in the middle. In germline, CDR1 is SQVTM, CDR2 ANQGSEA. In nucleotides, the CDR3 is TGCAGCGTTCCCGAAGCAGGGAACTTGGGCGAGCAGTACTTC. This translates into CSVPEAGNLGEQYF.

This clonotype came up many times. This chain joins TRBV20-1 and TRBJ1-5, with D perhaps matching TRBD1 (5 bases). This CDR3 is built from 13 residues. Germline V gene lookup returns CDR1 DFQATT and CDR2 SNEGSKA (reference sequence). V lost 2 bases to trimming and J lost 5 bases, with 10 bases between them. CDR3 nucleotides: TGCAGTGCTAGACAGGGCTTCGATCAGCCCCAGCATTTT. Its translation is CSARQGFDQPQHF.

Ten or more counts support this clonotype. The rearrangement uses TRBV6-5 and TRBJ2-5; D uncertain. CDR1 is MNHEY and CDR2 is SVGAGI in the germline V gene. The germline V and J ends were trimmed by 6 bases and 6 bases, with 14 bases remaining between them. This CDR3 is 13 amino acids long. The CDR3, as DNA: TGTGCCAGCAGCCCAGACCAAGGGAAGACCCAGTACTTC. Its translation: CASSPDQGKTQYF.

This chain connects TRBV5-5 to TRBJ2-6; TRBD1 or TRBD2 may be the D gene (5 bases each). The CDR3 runs 16 residues. The germline CDR1 and CDR2 sequences are SGHKS and YYEKEE (reference sequence). With 2 bases removed from V and 4 bases from J, the gap between germline ends came to 13 bases. The chain's CDR3 is CASSLNIGTGANVLTF. The CDR3 DNA follows: TGTGCCAGCAGCTTAAATATAGGGACGGGGGCCAACGTCCTGACTTTC.

This chain uses TRBV7-9 with TRBJ1-1; D gene unclear. V was clipped by 4 bases and J by 7 bases, with 10 bases between them. The CDR3 contains 12 residues. Germline assignment: CDR1 SEHNR and CDR2 FQNEAQ (reference sequence). The DNA of the CDR3 is TGTGCCAGCAGCTCTGGGTACGGTGAAGCTTTCTTT. Protein product: CASSSGYGEAFF.

This clonotype appeared many times. This sequence joins TRBV6-1 and TRBJ2-4; no clear D. V lost 8 bases and J 0 bases, leaving 11 bases between the germline ends. Germline V gene data show CDR1 as MNHNS and CDR2 as SASEGT. This CDR3 is built from 14 residues. Here the CDR3 reads CASRATLAKNIQYF. The CDR3 DNA sequence: TGTGCCAGCCGGGCCACCCTAGCCAAAAACATTCAGTACTTC.

This clonotype occurred a few times. The V and J genes are TRBV19 and TRBJ2-1; tentatively, D is TRBD2 (6 bases). Trimming removed 6 bases from V and 0 bases from J, with 12 bases in between. The CDR3 has 15 amino acids. Per the germline V gene, CDR1 is LNHDA and CDR2 is SQIVND (reference sequence). The CDR3 here is CASRLASASYNEQFF. Here the CDR3 DNA reads TGTGCCAGTAGGCTCGCTAGCGCCTCCTACAATGAGCAGTTCTTC.

J is TRBJ1-5 and V is TRBV27; D uncertain. Germline V lookup: CDR1 MNHEY, CDR2 SMNVEV (reference sequence). The CDR3 totals 12 residues. The ends were cut back, 4 bases at V and 7 bases at J, with 8 bases in the middle. CDR3 protein: CASSYMGQPQHF. The CDR3 DNA reads TGTGCCAGCAGTTATATGGGGCAGCCCCAGCATTTT.

This clonotype has at least ten counts. The chain has TRBV10-3 and TRBJ1-2, with D hard to call. This CDR3 has 13 residues. Between the trimmed V and J ends, which lost 6 bases and 0 bases, there was a span of 8 bases. Germline-derived CDR1 and CDR2 are ENHRY and SYGVKD. This chain's CDR3 is CAIRAFSNYGYTF. Written as DNA, the CDR3 is TGTGCCATCAGGGCATTTTCTAACTATGGCTACACCTTC.

The rearrangement joins TRBV4-2 to TRBJ2-3; TRBD2 is a possible D gene (6 bases). The CDR3 length is 20 residues. Germline V gene sequence: CDR1 LGHNA, CDR2 YNFKEQ. V shed 0 bases and J shed 0 bases, with 22 bases lying between them. Written as DNA, the CDR3 is TGTGCCAGCAGCCAAGAGCTGGCGGGACCGCAATCCTTAAGCACAGATACGCAGTATTTT. It codes for CASSQELAGPQSLSTDTQYF.

Many counts were recorded for this clonotype. The V call is TRBV5-1, the J call TRBJ1-4; tentatively, D is TRBD1 (5 bases). The CDR3 has 14 amino acids. Trimming took off 4 bases at V and 3 bases at J, with 10 bases between the two ends. The germline V gene encodes CDR1 SGHRS and CDR2 YFSETQ. The CDR3: CASSPGKPNEKLFF. The CDR3, as DNA: TGCGCCAGCAGCCCAGGGAAACCTAATGAAAAACTGTTTTTT.

This clonotype has at least ten counts. The chain employs TRBV20-1 and TRBJ2-3; 8 bases match TRBD1. Trimming removed 2 bases from V and 5 bases from J; junction bases left unmatched: 6. Germline V CDR1 and CDR2: DFQATT, SNEGSKA (reference sequence). The CDR3 covers 14 residues. Written as DNA, the CDR3 is TGCAGTGCTAGAAGGACAGGGTTCAGAGATACGCAGTATTTT. It is translated as CSARRTGFRDTQYF.

There are many counts of this clonotype. The CDR3 DNA reads TGCGCCAGCAGCCGGGCTCCCGGGGGGAAGACCTATGAGCAGTTCTTC. Protein: CASSRAPGGKTYEQFF. The chain employs TRBV4-1 and TRBJ2-1, with 7 bases aligning to TRBD2. The CDR3 totals 16 residues. From germline, CDR1 is MGHRA and CDR2 YSYEKL. V lost 4 bases and J lost 8; bases outside the gene matches: 14.

This clonotype was counted many times. V is TRBV7-8 and J is TRBJ1-1, with D perhaps matching TRBD1 (6 bases). From germline, CDR1 is SGHVS and CDR2 FQNEAQ. V shed 5 bases and J shed 2 bases, with 12 bases lying between them. CDR3 size: 14 residues. The chain's CDR3 is CASSPRDINTEAFF. The CDR3 DNA follows: TGTGCCAGCAGCCCCCGGGACATAAACACTGAAGCTTTCTTT.

At least ten counts were recorded for this clonotype. V is TRBV20-1 and J is TRBJ1-2; no clear D. Deletions cut 3 bases from V and 2 bases from J, with 16 bases between. This CDR3 has 15 amino acids. The V gene's germline CDR1 is DFQATT and CDR2 SNEGSKA (reference sequence). In DNA, the CDR3 is TGCAGTGCTAGCACCCGCACCGGAGGGAACTATGGCTACACCTTC. This translates into CSASTRTGGNYGYTF.

Of note for this clonotype: One end of the junction varies from germline; a read error may be responsible. The V and J genes are TRBV20-1 and TRBJ2-1, with 7 positions matching TRBD2. Germline V gives CDR1 DFQATT, CDR2 SNEGSKA (reference sequence). The CDR3 spans 16 residues. CDR3 loop: CSARDTGDYSFNEQFF. DNA of the CDR3: TGCAGTGCTAGAGATACCGGGGACTACTCCTTCAATGAGCAGTTCTTC.

Ten or more counts support this clonotype. The genes are TRBV12-3 or TRBV12-4 and TRBJ1-5; maybe TRBD1 (5 bases). The length of the CDR3 is 13 residues. V shed 6 bases and J shed 9 bases, with 15 bases lying between them. CDR3 protein: CASSQYPRGPQHF. Written as DNA, the CDR3 is TGTGCCAGCAGCCAATATCCGAGGGGGCCCCAGCATTTT.

This clonotype was recorded a few times. The chain couples TRBV25-1 to TRBJ2-1, with TRBD2 as a possible D gene (5 bases). The CDR3 length is 17 residues. Germline CDR1 reads MGHDK; CDR2 reads SYGVNS. The V end lost 0 bases, the J end lost 0 bases, and 12 bases lay between the germline ends. The CDR3 DNA follows: TGTGCCAGCAGTGAATATGAGGGAGATTTCTCCTACAATGAGCAGTTCTTC. This translates into CASSEYEGDFSYNEQFF. Full variable domain (outside the CDR3, taken from reference TRBV25-1 and TRBJ2-1): EADIYQTPRYLVIGTGKKITLECSQTMGHDKMYWYQQDPGMELHLIHYSYGVNSTEKGDLSSESTVSRIRTEHFPLTLESARPSHTSQYLCASSEYEGDFSYNEQFFGPGTRLTVL.

In its sample, this clonotype was seen many times. V is TRBV9 and J is TRBJ1-1, with unresolved D. Trimming removed 0 bases from V and 0 bases from J, with 6 bases in between. Germline CDR1 reads SGDLS; CDR2 reads YYNGEE. The CDR3 length is 14 residues. In nucleotides, the CDR3 is TGTGCCAGCAGCGTAGGGGGAATGAACACTGAAGCTTTCTTT. Residues: CASSVGGMNTEAFF.